These 27 T cell receptor beta chains originate from one sample sequenced in a study of shared clonotypes between healthy human individuals. Sequencing was performed with immunoSEQ multiplex PCR; in TCRdb, only in-frame clones are kept and a portion is missing. The table includes hundreds of thousands of clones, roughly 70% detected once. The sequenced sample was memory CD4+ T cells sorted from blood. The subset was: CD45RA-negative fraction. These TCRs come from a woman younger than 45 in good health.

This clone was recorded a few times. The CDR3 is CSVAFGQGPLEKLFF. CDR3 nucleotide sequence: TGCAGCGTTGCGTTTGGGCAGGGCCCACTTGAAAAACTGTTTTTT. The rearrangement uses TRBV29-1 and TRBJ1-4; D possibly corresponds to TRBD1 (5 bases). The CDR3 has 15 residues. With 4 bases removed from V and 7 bases from J, the gap between germline ends came to 19 bases. Germline lookup yields CDR1 SQVTM and CDR2 ANQGSEA.

J is TRBJ1-1 and V is TRBV5-1, with TRBD1 as a possible D gene (5 bases). V shed 4 bases and J shed 8 bases, with 15 bases lying between them. This CDR3 comprises 13 residues. Per germline, CDR1 SGHRS and CDR2 YFSETQ. CDR3 in DNA: TGCGCCAGCAGCAACGTCCGGGACGGAGAAGCTTTCTTT. The encoded protein is CASSNVRDGEAFF.

V is TRBV5-1 and J is TRBJ1-2; 9 bases line up with TRBD1. There are 15 residues in the CDR3. Per germline, CDR1 SGHRS and CDR2 YFSETQ. J lost 2 bases, V lost 5 bases, and 7 bases had no gene match. As DNA, the CDR3 is TGCGCCAGCAGGTCCGGGACAGGGAACAACTATGGCTACACCTTC. This codes for CASRSGTGNNYGYTF.

There are many counts of this clone. This sample includes further DNA sequences coding for the same CDR3. The CDR3, as DNA: TGCGCCAGCAGCTTGGGGGACAGAGATAATGAAAAACTGTTTTTT. Its protein is CASSLGDRDNEKLFF. This chain connects TRBV5-1 to TRBJ1-4, with 7 bases matching TRBD1. Per the germline V gene, CDR1 is SGHRS and CDR2 is YFSETQ. V lost 0 bases and J lost 4; bases outside the gene matches: 3. The CDR3 runs to 15 residues.

The chain uses TRBV5-1 and TRBJ2-2; no definite D call. The V gene's germline CDR1 is SGHRS and CDR2 YFSETQ. This CDR3 has 14 amino acids. Trimming stripped 5 bases from V and 1 base from J, with 9 bases between. The CDR3 coding sequence is TGCGCCAGCAGTATGGCAGAGAACACCGGGGAGCTGTTTTTT. It specifies CASSMAENTGELFF.

This clone was detected only once. The chain is built from TRBV6-1 and TRBJ2-1, with 14 bases matching TRBD2. CDR3 length: 19 residues. V lost 0 bases and J lost 6; bases outside the gene matches: 10. CDR1 and CDR2 (germline): MNHNS, SASEGT. Here the CDR3 DNA reads TGTGCCAGCAGTGAAGCGGGAATGACTAGCGGGAGGGCCCTCAATGAGCAGTTCTTC. Translated: CASSEAGMTSGRALNEQFF.

V usage is TRBV13 and J usage is TRBJ2-2; the D gene could be TRBD1 or TRBD2 (5 bases each). Germline V gives CDR1 PRHDT, CDR2 FYEKMQ (reference sequence). CDR3 length: 15 residues. Between the trimmed V and J ends, which lost 3 bases and 4 bases, there was a span of 12 bases. The DNA for the CDR3 is TGTGCCAGCAGCTTCGCAGGGACGGCCACCGGGGAGCTGTTTTTT. This sequence encodes CASSFAGTATGELFF.

The chain joins TRBV2 to TRBJ1-4; possibly TRBD1 for D (5 bases). Germline lookup yields CDR1 SNHLY and CDR2 FYNNEI. V lost 6 bases and J lost 7, with 15 bases in between. This CDR3 region has 14 residues. CDR3 sequence reads: CASSAETGGEKLFF. For the CDR3, the DNA is TGTGCCAGCAGCGCCGAAACGGGGGGTGAAAAACTGTTTTTT.

CDR3 loop: CASSLVQGAFGEKLFF. DNA of the CDR3: TGCGCCAGCAGCTTGGTTCAGGGGGCGTTTGGTGAAAAACTGTTTTTT. The J gene is TRBJ1-4, the V gene TRBV5-1, with TRBD1 matching over 8 bases. CDR1 and CDR2 (germline): SGHRS, YFSETQ. V was clipped by 0 bases and J by 7 bases; unmatched bases: 8. CDR3 length: 16 amino acids.

The J gene is TRBJ1-4, the V gene TRBV2; 11 bases map to TRBD1. The germline CDR1 and CDR2 sequences are SNHLY and FYNNEI. V shed 6 bases, J shed 7 bases, and the junction held 4 bases outside the gene matches. This CDR3 is built from 14 residues. CDR3 DNA sequence: TGTGCCAGCAGATCCGGGACAGGGGGTGAAAAACTGTTTTTT. Its translation: CASRSGTGGEKLFF.

The chain recombines TRBV7-2 with TRBJ1-2, with TRBD1 as a possible D gene (5 bases). This CDR3 has 14 amino acids. V dropped 2 bases and J dropped 3 bases, with 10 bases sitting between them. In germline, CDR1 is SGHTA, CDR2 FQGNSA. The chain's CDR3 is CASSLMGTDYGYTF. The CDR3 DNA reads TGTGCCAGCAGCTTAATGGGGACGGACTATGGCTACACCTTC. The variable domain in full, with the rest retrieved from reference TRBV7-2 and TRBJ1-2, is GAGVSQSPSNKVTEKGKDVELRCDPISGHTALYWYRQSLGQGLEFLIYFQGNSAPDKSGLPSDRFSAERTGGSVSTLTIQRTQQEDSAVYLCASSLMGTDYGYTFGSGTRLTVV.

The chain carries TRBV30 and TRBJ2-3; 9 nucleotides line up with TRBD2. From germline, CDR1 is GTSNPN and CDR2 SVGIG (reference sequence). Losses at the gene ends were 1 base for V and 4 bases for J; bases not matched to a gene: 6. This CDR3 region has 15 residues. The CDR3 sequence is CAWSAGSGSADTQYF. The CDR3 DNA follows: TGTGCCTGGAGTGCCGGTAGCGGGAGTGCAGATACGCAGTATTTT.

This chain connects TRBV21-1 to TRBJ2-5; the table's D call, TRBD2, has no DNA check behind it. TRBV21-1 corresponds to a pseudogene. This CDR3 has 9 residues. CDR3 coding DNA: TGTGCCGGCGGCGAGACCCAGTACTTC. This gives the protein CAGGETQYF.

The V call is TRBV4-1, the J call TRBJ2-2, with 7 bases aligning to TRBD1. The J segment lost 7 bases and the V segment lost 4 bases, leaving 3 bases of the junction unmatched. There are 13 residues in the CDR3. CDR1 MGHRA and CDR2 YSYEKL come from the germline V gene. CDR3 residues: CASSLQGFGELFF. Written as DNA, the CDR3 is TGCGCCAGCAGCCTACAGGGGTTCGGGGAGCTGTTTTTT.

The chain links TRBV29-1 to TRBJ2-1, with D unresolved. Germline V gene data show CDR1 as SQVTM and CDR2 as ANQGSEA. The CDR3 is 14 amino acids. Trimming cost V 6 bases and J 3 bases, with 15 bases left between them. CDR3 sequence: CSVETGKGYNEQFF. CDR3 bases: TGCAGCGTGGAAACGGGTAAGGGCTACAATGAGCAGTTCTTC.

The V and J genes are TRBV14 and TRBJ2-5; no clear D. Trimming shortened V by 1 base and J by 2 bases, and 14 bases separated the two germline ends. The CDR3 length is 16 residues. Germline V gives CDR1 SGHDN, CDR2 FVKESK. The CDR3 DNA reads TGTGCCAGCAGCCAAGGGGTGGGTACAGTACAAGAGACCCAGTACTTC. Translation: CASSQGVGTVQETQYF.

The chain couples TRBV6-1 to TRBJ2-3; D gene ambiguous. There are 11 residues in the CDR3. The germline V and J ends were trimmed by 7 bases and 4 bases, with 6 bases remaining between them. Germline V gives CDR1 MNHNS, CDR2 SASEGT. This CDR3 is CASITSDTQYF. CDR3 coding DNA: TGTGCCAGCATTACTTCAGATACGCAGTATTTT.

The rearrangement joins TRBV7-6 to TRBJ2-5, with no clear D. The CDR3 is made up of 17 amino acids. V lost 5 bases and J lost 7, with 26 bases in between. The germline gives CDR1 SGHVS, CDR2 FNYEAQ. The CDR3 reads CASSRGRTVSTSWTQYF. Written as DNA, the CDR3 is TGTGCCAGCAGCCGAGGCAGGACGGTATCTACCTCCTGGACCCAGTACTTC. The full variable domain, rest sourced from reference TRBV7-6 and TRBJ2-5, is GAGVSQSPRYKVTKRGQDVALRCDPISGHVSLYWYRQALGQGPEFLTYFNYEAQQDKSGLPNDRFSAERPEGSISTLTIQRTEQRDSAMYRCASSRGRTVSTSWTQYFGPGTRLLVL.

This clone was detected a few times. V gene TRBV28 combines with J gene TRBJ2-1; 11 bases are shared with TRBD2. The ends lost 5 bases at V and 9 bases at J; junction bases unmatched: 9. Germline loops: CDR1 MDHEN, CDR2 SYDVKM. The CDR3 is 15 residues long. The CDR3 nucleotides are TGTGCCAGCAGTCTTAGCGGGAGGGCCCTCCCTGAGCAGTTCTTC. It encodes CASSLSGRALPEQFF.

The chain joins TRBV19 to TRBJ1-1, with 8 bases lining up with TRBD1. Germline V gives CDR1 LNHDA, CDR2 SQIVND (reference sequence). CDR3 length: 13 amino acids. Losses at the gene ends were 6 bases for V and 5 bases for J; bases not matched to a gene: 5. The CDR3 is CASSDRGLTEAFF. The CDR3 region has the DNA TGTGCCAGTAGCGACAGGGGATTAACTGAAGCTTTCTTT. Full variable domain (rest looked up from reference TRBV19 and TRBJ1-1): DGGITQSPKYLFRKEGQNVTLSCEQNLNHDAMYWYRQDPGQGLRLIYYSQIVNDFQKGDIAEGYSVSREKKESFPLTVTSAQKNPTAFYLCASSDRGLTEAFFGQGTRLTVV.

This rearrangement joins TRBV7-8 to TRBJ2-5; 7 bases are a match to TRBD2. V lost 5 bases and J lost 3; bases outside the gene matches: 6. Germline V lookup: CDR1 SGHVS, CDR2 FQNEAQ. The CDR3 is 14 amino acids. As DNA, the CDR3 is TGTGCCAGCAGCCCCAGGGAGGGCGAAGAGACCCAGTACTTC. Its translation is CASSPREGEETQYF.

The rearrangement links TRBV7-8 to TRBJ2-2; D unclear. The germline CDR1 and CDR2 sequences are SGHVS and FQNEAQ. The CDR3 has 15 amino acids. Trimming stripped 1 base from V and 7 bases from J, with 13 bases between. CDR3 sequence reads: CASSLGPPHVGELFF. DNA for the CDR3: TGTGCCAGCAGCTTAGGCCCCCCCCACGTCGGGGAGCTGTTTTTT. Combining the CDR3 with reference TRBV7-8 and TRBJ2-2 gives the whole variable domain GAGVSQSPRYKVAKRGQDVALRCDPISGHVSLFWYQQALGQGPEFLTYFQNEAQLDKSGLPSDRFFAERPEGSVSTLKIQRTQQEDSAVYLCASSLGPPHVGELFFGEGSRLTVL.

The chain links TRBV7-6 to TRBJ2-5, with D perhaps matching TRBD1 (5 bases). The CDR3 sequence is 14 residues long. Germline CDR1 SGHVS, CDR2 FNYEAQ. The V end was cut by 5 bases, the J end by 1 base, with 11 bases between. The CDR3 DNA sequence: TGTGCCAGCAGCATAGGACACCGCCAAGAGACCCAGTACTTC. It encodes CASSIGHRQETQYF.

The chain combines TRBV28 with TRBJ2-7; TRBD2 agrees at 13 bases. The germline V gene has CDR1 MDHEN and CDR2 SYDVKM. Trimming took 5 bases from V and 3 from J; bases not matched to a gene: 4. This CDR3 region has 15 residues. The CDR3 spells CASSPGLAGDYEQYF. In DNA form, the CDR3 reads TGTGCCAGCAGTCCAGGACTAGCGGGAGACTACGAGCAGTACTTC.

This chain connects TRBV28 to TRBJ1-5, with TRBD1 identical over 8 bases. With V trimmed by 3 bases and J by 0 bases, 4 bases remained unmatched. Germline V gene data show CDR1 as MDHEN and CDR2 as SYDVKM. This CDR3 comprises 16 residues. CDR3 protein: CASSFHRGGSNQPQHF. CDR3 DNA sequence: TGTGCCAGCAGTTTTCACAGGGGGGGTAGCAATCAGCCCCAGCATTTT.

The chain is built from TRBV28 and TRBJ1-2; 10 nucleotides match TRBD1. Germline V gives CDR1 MDHEN, CDR2 SYDVKM. This CDR3 has 13 amino acids. J lost 6 bases, V lost 6 bases, and 4 bases had no gene match. The CDR3 region has the DNA TGTGCCAGCAGGACAGGGGGCGCTGATGGCTACACCTTC. Amino acid sequence: CASRTGGADGYTF.

The V and J genes are TRBV7-2 and TRBJ1-1, with a weak D call TRBD1 (6 bases). Germline CDR1 SGHTA, CDR2 FQGNSA. The CDR3 sequence is 14 residues long. V was cut by 1 base and J by 3 bases, with 9 bases left in between. The CDR3 loop is CASSLVQGYTEAFF. In DNA, the CDR3 is TGTGCCAGCAGCTTAGTGCAGGGGTACACTGAAGCTTTCTTT.